A single sample gave rise to the 7 T cell receptor beta chains below, sequenced in a study of cytomegalovirus exposure and HLA in healthy donors. A multiplex PCR was run with 60 Vbeta primers and 13 Jbeta primers. The protocol was immunoSEQ multiplex PCR, while the TCRdb copy is restricted to in-frame clones and leaves out a portion. The sample consists of fewer than 250,000 clones, roughly 80% of them appearing once. Sequenced: PBMCs. The receptors here all came from a girl aged 2 to 10 in good health and CMV-seronegative.

The rearrangement joins TRBV11-1 to TRBJ2-1; 10 positions agree with TRBD2. The V segment lost 0 bases and the J segment 8 bases; nucleotides outside the gene matches: 4. Germline V gene lookup returns CDR1 SGHAT and CDR2 FQDESV (reference sequence). CDR3 size: 15 residues. For the CDR3, the DNA is TGTGCCAGCAGCTTAGCAGAGCGGGGGGGCTATGAGCAGTTCTTC. Translating it yields CASSLAERGGYEQFF.

The chain combines TRBV7-3 with TRBJ2-1; TRBD1 is a possible D gene (6 bases). The CDR3 extends over 12 amino acids. From germline, CDR1 is SGHTA and CDR2 FQGTGA. V was shortened by 2 bases and J by 7 bases, with 6 bases between the two germline ends. This chain's CDR3 is CASSLGQNEQFF. For the CDR3, the DNA is TGTGCCAGCAGCTTAGGACAGAATGAGCAGTTCTTC.

The rearrangement joins TRBV5-1 to TRBJ2-7, with D perhaps TRBD2 (6 bases). Trimming took 4 bases from V and 5 from J, leaving 22 bases between them. CDR3 length: 16 residues. CDR1 is SGHRS and CDR2 is YFSETQ in the germline V gene. The CDR3 bases are TGCGCCAGCAGCCCGGATGGGGAGGTGGGGCTCCACGAGCAGTACTTC. This sequence encodes CASSPDGEVGLHEQYF.

This clone was detected only a few times. The rearrangement joins TRBV2 to TRBJ1-1, with D perhaps matching TRBD1 (5 bases). Trimming stripped 10 bases from V and 7 bases from J, with 13 bases between. In germline, CDR1 is SNHLY, CDR2 FYNNEI. The length of the CDR3 is 11 residues. The CDR3 sequence: CATLRRGEAFF. In nucleotides, the CDR3 is TGTGCCACTCTCCGGAGGGGTGAAGCTTTCTTT.

The chain combines TRBV19 with TRBJ2-1; 7 bases are shared with TRBD1. The germline V gene encodes CDR1 LNHDA and CDR2 SQIVND (reference sequence). The junction had 3 bases not matched to a gene; V was cut back by 6 bases and J by 4 bases. The CDR3 consists of 13 residues. The CDR3 nucleotides are TGTGCCAGTAGGGGGACAGAGTACAATGAGCAGTTCTTC. Its protein product is CASRGTEYNEQFF.

This clone showed up just a few times. V gene TRBV18 combines with J gene TRBJ2-3; D unresolved. Trimming removed 3 bases at V and 6 bases at J, with 10 bases between. In germline, CDR1 is KGHSH, CDR2 LQKENI. The CDR3 length is 13 residues. The CDR3 DNA reads as TGTGCCAGCTCACCTGGAGCTACGGATACGCAGTATTTT. It codes for CASSPGATDTQYF.

The chain carries TRBV5-5 and TRBJ2-7; TRBD1 agrees at 8 bases. The V gene's germline CDR1 is SGHKS and CDR2 YYEKEE (reference sequence). This CDR3 spans 16 amino acids. V was pared by 4 bases and J by 2 bases, with 11 bases of the junction left unmatched. This chain's CDR3 is CASSPGVDRVPYEQYF. CDR3 coding DNA: TGTGCCAGCAGCCCTGGGGTGGACAGGGTACCCTACGAGCAGTACTTC.